Given below is one TCR beta chain in context. Trimming took off 1 base at V and 8 bases at J, with 7 bases between the two ends. The CDR3 has 12 amino acids. From germline, CDR1 is KGHDR and CDR2 SFDVKD. The use of a sample-barcoded 5' primer and a J-beta primer mix characterized a second PCR of about 7 to 12 cycles. TCRdb itself ran the 5' RACE reads through MiXCR, one entry per CDR3 protein. Of approximately 800,000 distinct CDR3 sequences in the sample, about 25% were seen once. The data belong to a study of blood T cells in healthy people across ages. This same sample was also part of a study on T cells of mothers and their children. That source adds: At approximately 1.5 ug per 15 ul, all of the extracted RNA went into cDNA synthesis.

This clonotype was obtained from a boy aged 10-17 years in good health. The sequenced sample was blood. This chain links TRBV24-1 with TRBJ1-2; D gene ambiguous. DNA of the CDR3: TGTGCCACCAGTGATTTTGAAGGAGGCTACACCTTC. Its protein product is CATSDFEGGYTF.